One sample yielded the 32 T cell receptor beta chains listed below, sequenced in a study of cytomegalovirus exposure and HLA in healthy donors. Amplification used 60 Vbeta primers and 13 Jbeta primers. Profiling relied on immunoSEQ multiplex PCR, and the TCRdb table lists in-frame clones only, not all of them. Recorded for this sample: fewer than 150,000 clones. Sequenced material: PBMCs. These receptors were collected from a man between 18 and 35 years old in good health and CMV-seronegative.

V is TRBV7-8 and J is TRBJ2-2; D possibly corresponds to TRBD1 (6 bases). The CDR3 totals 16 residues. V was cut by 4 bases and J by 1 base, with 13 bases left in between. The germline gives CDR1 SGHVS, CDR2 FQNEAQ. Written as DNA, the CDR3 is TGTGCCAGCAGCTCCCCGGGACACAGGAACACCGGGGAGCTGTTTTTT. Encoded protein: CASSSPGHRNTGELFF.

This sequence joins TRBV6-1 and TRBJ1-1; 11 nucleotides line up with TRBD1. J lost 3 bases, V lost 4 bases, and 7 bases had no gene match. The length of the CDR3 is 16 residues. The V gene's germline CDR1 is MNHNS and CDR2 SASEGT. Here the CDR3 DNA reads TGTGCCAGCAGTGCCTTTCTGGGACAGGGGGACACTGAAGCTTTCTTT. This sequence encodes CASSAFLGQGDTEAFF.

This chain uses TRBV6-6 with TRBJ2-5; 7 positions agree with TRBD1. This CDR3 comprises 14 residues. With 4 bases clipped from V and 7 bases from J, the junction kept 9 bases outside the gene matches. Per germline, CDR1 MNHNY and CDR2 SVGAGI (reference sequence). CDR3 bases: TGTGCCAGCAGTTTAGAAGGGACAGAAGGGACCCAGTACTTC. Encoded protein: CASSLEGTEGTQYF.

J is TRBJ1-6 and V is TRBV28, with a possible D match to TRBD1 (5 bases). The V gene lost 3 bases and the J gene lost 7 bases, with 10 bases spanning the gap. The CDR3 is made up of 14 amino acids. Per the germline V gene, CDR1 is MDHEN and CDR2 is SYDVKM. The CDR3 region has the DNA TGTGCCAGCAGTTTCATTCGACAGAATTCACCCCTCCACTTT. It is translated as CASSFIRQNSPLHF.

This chain connects TRBV5-6 to TRBJ2-2; TRBD1 might be the D (5 bases). This CDR3 is built from 14 residues. V was pared by 4 bases and J by 7 bases, with 14 bases between. CDR1 SGHDT and CDR2 YYEEEE come from the germline V gene. The CDR3 coding sequence is TGTGCCAGCAGCCCCCTTGGTACAGGCGGGGAGCTGTTTTTT. Translating it yields CASSPLGTGGELFF.

The chain employs TRBV28 and TRBJ2-5, with a tentative D call TRBD1 (6 bases). The better agreement between TRBJ2-7 and the DNA end casts doubt on the J call. This CDR3 is built from 14 residues. The germline gives CDR1 MDHEN, CDR2 SYDVKM. The CDR3 coding sequence is TGTGCCAGCAGTTCACCCTGGGACACTTACGAGCAGTACTTC. Translating it yields CASSSPWDTYEQYF.

This chain connects TRBV27 to TRBJ2-7, with 7 positions matching TRBD2. V gave up 4 bases and J gave up 5 bases; unmatched junction bases: 8. This CDR3 region has 14 residues. Per germline, CDR1 MNHEY and CDR2 SMNVEV (reference sequence). The CDR3 region is CASSSGGTRNEQYF. CDR3 coding DNA: TGTGCCAGCAGTTCCGGGGGGACTCGGAACGAGCAGTACTTC.

This sequence joins TRBV7-8 and TRBJ1-4; D is unresolved. Trimming removed 6 bases from V and 5 bases from J, with 10 bases in between. The CDR3 sequence is 13 residues long. Germline loops: CDR1 SGHVS, CDR2 FQNEAQ. CDR3 sequence reads: CASRFGLNEKLFF. For the CDR3, the DNA is TGTGCCAGCAGGTTTGGACTAAATGAAAAACTGTTTTTT.

A word on this clone: This CDR3 is also generated by other DNA sequences in the sample. V usage is TRBV28 and J usage is TRBJ1-2; 9 nucleotides line up with TRBD1. V lost 6 bases to trimming and J lost 8 bases; unmatched junction nucleotides: 4. CDR1 is MDHEN and CDR2 is SYDVKM in the germline V gene. The CDR3 has 12 residues. DNA for the CDR3: TGTGCCAGCAGCCTGGGACAGGGAGGCTACACCTTC. Translating it yields CASSLGQGGYTF.

V and J are TRBV28 and TRBJ2-3; D unclear. Germline CDR1 is MDHEN and CDR2 is SYDVKM. The CDR3 is 11 residues long. Between the trimmed V and J ends, which lost 6 bases and 3 bases, there was a span of 4 bases. Here the CDR3 DNA reads TGTGCCAGCAGCTTTACAGATACGCAGTATTTT. Protein: CASSFTDTQYF.

The gene calls are TRBV7-9 and TRBJ1-2, with D unresolved. Germline CDR1 is SEHNR and CDR2 is FQNEAQ (reference sequence). The CDR3 runs 13 residues. CDR3: CASSGSHYYGYTF. As DNA, the CDR3 is TGTGCTTCATCAGGCTCTCACTACTATGGCTACACCTTC. Together with reference TRBV7-9 and TRBJ1-2, the CDR3 gives the full variable domain: DTGVSQNPRHKITKRGQNVTFRCDPISEHNRLYWYRQTLGQGPEFLTYFQNEAQLEKSRLLSDRFSAERPKGSFSTLEIQRTEQGDSAMYLCASSGSHYYGYTFGSGTRLTVV.

This chain joins TRBV9 and TRBJ2-7, with 11 bases fitting TRBD2. The CDR3 has 16 amino acids. The junction had 6 bases not matched to a gene; V was cut back by 3 bases and J by 1 base. In germline, CDR1 is SGDLS, CDR2 YYNGEE. The CDR3 loop is CASSGGTSGRSYEQYF. The CDR3 DNA follows: TGTGCCAGCAGCGGAGGGACTAGCGGCAGATCCTACGAGCAGTACTTC.

The CDR3 is CASNVRGYEQYF. The CDR3 DNA is TGTGCCAGCAACGTGCGTGGCTACGAGCAGTACTTC. V is TRBV28 and J is TRBJ2-7; D call uncertain. The germline gives CDR1 MDHEN, CDR2 SYDVKM. This CDR3 is 12 amino acids long. Trimming took off 7 bases at V and 3 bases at J, with 10 bases between the two ends.

The chain uses TRBV11-2 and TRBJ2-7, with D unresolved. Trimming took 4 bases from V and 3 from J, leaving 7 bases between them. Germline V gene data show CDR1 as SGHAT and CDR2 as FQNNGV. The CDR3 is 12 amino acids. The CDR3 DNA follows: TGTGCCAGCAGCTCTCTAAACTACGAGCAGTACTTC. Its translation is CASSSLNYEQYF. The complete variable domain, with remaining parts taken from reference TRBV11-2 and TRBJ2-7, reads EAGVAQSPRYKIIEKRQSVAFWCNPISGHATLYWYQQILGQGPKLLIQFQNNGVVDDSQLPKDRFSAERLKGVDSTLKIQPAKLEDSAVYLCASSSLNYEQYFGPGTRLTVT.

The rearrangement joins TRBV9 to TRBJ1-2, with D maybe TRBD1 (6 bases). V was shortened by 3 bases and J by 1 base, with 10 bases between the two germline ends. Per germline, CDR1 SGDLS and CDR2 YYNGEE. The CDR3 covers 14 residues. Written as DNA, the CDR3 is TGTGCCAGCAGCGGCACAGGGAGTAACTATGGCTACACCTTC. Residues: CASSGTGSNYGYTF.

V and J are TRBV14 and TRBJ2-1; D perhaps matches TRBD2 (5 bases). The CDR3 is 15 residues long. Trimming left V 6 bases short and J 2 bases short, with 14 bases between. Germline V gene data show CDR1 as SGHDN and CDR2 as FVKESK. The CDR3 nucleotides are TGTGCCAGCAGTGCAGCTAGCCAGACCTACAATGAGCAGTTCTTC. This sequence encodes CASSAASQTYNEQFF.

This sequence joins TRBV28 and TRBJ2-7; D is perhaps TRBD1 (6 bases). This CDR3 region has 14 residues. V was clipped by 8 bases and J by 1 base, with 15 bases between them. Germline values: CDR1 MDHEN, CDR2 SYDVKM. The CDR3 sequence is CASRFSGESYEQYF. The CDR3 nucleotides read TGTGCCAGCCGATTCTCAGGGGAATCCTACGAGCAGTACTTC.

V and J are TRBV19 and TRBJ2-5; a weak D match, TRBD1 (6 bases). Germline lookup yields CDR1 LNHDA and CDR2 SQIVND (reference sequence). The CDR3 totals 15 residues. V shed 5 bases and J shed 2 bases, with 15 bases lying between them. CDR3: CASSLKSTGQETQYF. In DNA, the CDR3 is TGTGCCAGTAGTTTGAAATCGACAGGACAAGAGACCCAGTACTTC.

The chain combines TRBV5-4 with TRBJ1-5; D unresolved. This CDR3 spans 12 amino acids. Trimming removed 4 bases from V and 4 bases from J, with 6 bases in between. The germline V gene has CDR1 SGHNT and CDR2 YYREEE (reference sequence). CDR3 bases: TGTGCCAGCAGCCCGGGTAATCAGCCCCAGCATTTT. Amino acids: CASSPGNQPQHF.

CDR3 amino acids: CAIIAGETYNEQFF. The CDR3 region has the DNA TGTGCCATTATAGCGGGAGAAACCTACAATGAGCAGTTCTTC. This chain connects TRBV2 to TRBJ2-1, with TRBD2 matching 9 bases. CDR3 size: 14 residues. In germline, CDR1 is SNHLY, CDR2 FYNNEI. Germline trimming cut 10 bases from V and 2 bases from J; bases unmatched to any gene: 6.

The chain combines TRBV18 with TRBJ1-4; 9 bases are shared with TRBD1. CDR1 is KGHSH, CDR2 LQKENI, per germline. V was clipped by 2 bases and J by 8 bases; unmatched bases: 6. The CDR3 covers 15 residues. In DNA form, the CDR3 reads TGTGCCAGCTCACCAGGACAGGGGCGATCGGAAAAACTGTTTTTT. Protein sequence: CASSPGQGRSEKLFF.

This chain joins TRBV19 and TRBJ1-6; D not resolved. There are 16 residues in the CDR3. Germline V gives CDR1 LNHDA, CDR2 SQIVND (reference sequence). V lost 5 bases, J lost 0 bases, and 11 bases lay in between. The CDR3 spells CASSAEAFSYNSPLHF. The CDR3 coding sequence is TGTGCCAGTAGTGCTGAAGCCTTCTCCTATAATTCACCCCTCCACTTT.

V and J are TRBV5-1 and TRBJ1-1; maybe TRBD1 (5 bases). In germline, CDR1 is SGHRS, CDR2 YFSETQ. V was clipped by 4 bases and J by 6 bases, with 13 bases between them. The length of the CDR3 is 13 residues. The CDR3 here is CASSKEPGAEAFF. The CDR3 coding sequence is TGCGCCAGCAGCAAAGAGCCGGGGGCTGAAGCTTTCTTT.

The chain is built from TRBV6-1 and TRBJ2-1; 8 positions agree with TRBD1. Germline assignment: CDR1 MNHNS and CDR2 SASEGT. The CDR3 totals 15 residues. V was clipped by 4 bases and J by 1 base; unmatched bases: 3. In DNA form, the CDR3 reads TGTGCCAGCAGTGGGGACAGGACATCCTACAATGAGCAGTTCTTC. It codes for CASSGDRTSYNEQFF.

This rearrangement joins TRBV5-6 to TRBJ2-7, with 7 nucleotides matching TRBD1. The CDR3 totals 17 residues. Germline loops: CDR1 SGHDT, CDR2 YYEEEE. J was trimmed by 2 bases and V by 4 bases; bases with no gene match: 15. The CDR3 region has the DNA TGTGCCAGCAGCGCACCGACAGGGTTAATTCCGGCCTACGAGCAGTACTTC. It translates to CASSAPTGLIPAYEQYF. Using reference TRBV5-6 and TRBJ2-7 for the parts outside the CDR3, the full variable domain is DAGVTQSPTHLIKTRGQQVTLRCSPKSGHDTVSWYQQALGQGPQFIFQYYEEEERQRGNFPDRFSGHQFPNYSSELNVNALLLGDSALYLCASSAPTGLIPAYEQYFGPGTRLTVT.

The chain links TRBV5-1 to TRBJ1-2, with no clear D. The CDR3 extends over 16 amino acids. Germline lookup yields CDR1 SGHRS and CDR2 YFSETQ. Trimming stripped 0 bases from V and 3 bases from J, with 15 bases between. The CDR3 region is CASSLEIFGRYYGYTF. In DNA, the CDR3 is TGCGCCAGCAGCTTGGAAATCTTCGGGAGATACTATGGCTACACCTTC.

The chain employs TRBV28 and TRBJ2-5; 8 positions match TRBD2. The CDR3 runs 15 residues. Germline V CDR1 and CDR2: MDHEN, SYDVKM. V lost 3 bases, J lost 5 bases, and 8 bases stayed unmatched. The CDR3: CASSFHSGRTETQYF. CDR3 nucleotides: TGTGCCAGCAGTTTTCACAGCGGGAGAACTGAGACCCAGTACTTC.

V is TRBV29-1 and J is TRBJ2-5, with TRBD1 matching over 9 bases. Losses at the gene ends were 4 bases for V and 5 bases for J; bases not matched to a gene: 14. The CDR3 totals 16 residues. The V gene's germline CDR1 is SQVTM and CDR2 ANQGSEA. The DNA of the CDR3 is TGCAGCGTTGTGCTAGGACAGGGGAGAGGTTGGGAGACCCAGTACTTC. Encoded protein: CSVVLGQGRGWETQYF. The variable domain in full, completed from reference TRBV29-1 and TRBJ2-5, reads SAVISQKPSRDICQRGTSLTIQCQVDSQVTMMFWYRQQPGQSLTLIATANQGSEATYESGFVIDKFPISRPNLTFSTLTVSNMSPEDSSIYLCSVVLGQGRGWETQYFGPGTRLLVL.

The chain employs TRBV5-1 and TRBJ1-2, with D possibly being TRBD1 (6 bases). Between the trimmed V and J ends, which lost 4 bases and 3 bases, there was a span of 25 bases. CDR3 length: 18 residues. Per the germline V gene, CDR1 is SGHRS and CDR2 is YFSETQ. Written as DNA, the CDR3 is TGCGCCAGCAGCAAAGAGAGGCCATGGACAGCCCTAGACTATGGCTACACCTTC. Translating gives CASSKERPWTALDYGYTF.

The chain uses TRBV4-1 and TRBJ1-1; tentatively, D is TRBD1 (6 bases). The CDR3 totals 15 residues. V was trimmed by 1 base and J by 4 bases, leaving 13 bases between them. Per germline, CDR1 MGHRA and CDR2 YSYEKL. The CDR3 DNA is TGCGCCAGCAGCCAAGTACAGGGCGGCGGCACTGAAGCTTTCTTT. Its protein product is CASSQVQGGGTEAFF.

This chain joins TRBV4-1 and TRBJ2-1; 7 bases map to TRBD1. Per germline, CDR1 MGHRA and CDR2 YSYEKL. The CDR3 is 17 residues long. With 1 base clipped from V and 7 bases from J, the junction kept 13 bases outside the gene matches. CDR3 coding DNA: TGCGCCAGCAGCCAAGCTCCCACCGACAGGGTGGGGAATGAGCAGTTCTTC. Its translation: CASSQAPTDRVGNEQFF.

The gene calls are TRBV2 and TRBJ2-7; D remains unclear. V lost 7 bases, J lost 3 bases, and 16 bases lay in between. CDR1 SNHLY and CDR2 FYNNEI come from the germline V gene. The CDR3 has 14 residues. CDR3 nucleotides: TGTGCCAGCACTAAGGATACTAAATTCTACGAGCAGTACTTC. It yields the protein CASTKDTKFYEQYF.